A single sample is the source of the 2 T cell receptor beta chains below, sequenced in a study of cytotoxic CD8 clonotypes in ibrutinib-treated CLL (dated by TCRdb to the early 2020s). Libraries came from the immunoSEQ multiplex PCR assay. TCRdb's version of the immuneACCESS table is confined to in-frame rearrangements and falls short of the full clone set. An unresolved V gene accounts for under half of the shortfall where checked; the remainder is of unknown origin. This sample gives approximately 190,000 clones in total; around 75% of them show up just once. Around 5.9% of the sample rests with the top ten. The time point label, as the study defines it: more than 10 months on ibrutinib. This specimen consisted of PBMCs, obtained after 12 months of ibrutinib treatment. These receptors came from a human donor with chronic lymphocytic leukemia.

This chain links TRBV14 with TRBJ1-5; no reliable D call. CDR1 is SGHDN, CDR2 FVKESK, per germline. V lost 0 bases and J 7 bases, leaving 7 bases between the germline ends. CDR3 size: 13 residues. CDR3 DNA: TGTGCCAGCAGCCAAGATCTGGACCAGCCCCAGCATTTT. It is translated as CASSQDLDQPQHF.

A remark on this clone: A read error may account for a junction end that differs from germline. The rearrangement links TRBV15 to TRBJ1-2; unclear D gene. The CDR3 extends over 11 amino acids. Germline V gene sequence: CDR1 LNHNV, CDR2 YYDKDF (reference sequence). CDR3 in amino acids: CATSRDLGVAF. The CDR3 DNA is TGTGCCACCAGCAGAGATCTGGGAGTTGCCTTC.